Each of the 25 T cell receptor beta chains below was sequenced from the same sample in a study of cytotoxic CD8 clonotypes in ibrutinib-treated CLL. The table came from immunoSEQ multiplex PCR; TCRdb's copy has only in-frame clones and leaves some out. The repertoire holds some 200,000 clones, with more than 70% as singletons. This material consisted of PBMCs, taken after 12 months of ibrutinib treatment. These receptors were obtained from a human donor with chronic lymphocytic leukemia.

This chain joins TRBV11-3 and TRBJ2-1, with 8 nucleotides matching TRBD2. The CDR3 consists of 15 residues. CDR1 is SGHNT and CDR2 is YENEEA in the germline V gene. J gave up 2 bases and V 3 bases, and 3 bases lay outside the gene matches. CDR3 coding DNA: TGTGCCAGCAGCTTTGGCGGGGGGACCTACAATGAGCAGTTCTTC. Its translation: CASSFGGGTYNEQFF.

The rearrangement joins TRBV5-6 to TRBJ1-1; D unclear. Germline V CDR1 and CDR2: SGHDT, YYEEEE. V lost 6 bases and J 0 bases, leaving 12 bases between the germline ends. The CDR3 extends over 14 amino acids. The chain's CDR3 is CASTPRGVNTEAFF. Here the CDR3 DNA reads TGTGCCAGCACCCCCCGGGGAGTGAACACTGAAGCTTTCTTT.

V and J are TRBV19 and TRBJ1-5; no clear D gene. Between the trimmed V and J ends, which lost 6 bases and 3 bases, there was a span of 12 bases. The CDR3 is 14 residues long. From germline, CDR1 is LNHDA and CDR2 SQIVND (reference sequence). CDR3 nucleotides: TGTGCCAGTAGAGAGTTGCTTCCCAATCAGCCCCAGCATTTT. Translation gives CASRELLPNQPQHF.

This chain joins TRBV28 and TRBJ2-3; 7 bases match TRBD2. The CDR3 is 14 amino acids. V lost 4 bases to trimming and J lost 1 base; unmatched junction nucleotides: 2. Germline V gene data show CDR1 as MDHEN and CDR2 as SYDVKM. The CDR3 nucleotides are TGTGCCAGCAGTTCCGCGGGGGGCACAGATACGCAGTATTTT. This gives the protein CASSSAGGTDTQYF.

The rearrangement uses TRBV6-5 and TRBJ2-1; D possibly corresponds to TRBD1 (5 bases). Trimming cost V 7 bases and J 8 bases, with 9 bases left between them. CDR1 is MNHEY, CDR2 SVGAGI, per germline. CDR3 size: 11 residues. This CDR3 is CASNTRDEQFF. The CDR3 region has the DNA TGTGCCAGCAATACCAGGGATGAGCAGTTCTTC.

This rearrangement joins TRBV2 to TRBJ2-1; 7 nucleotides align to TRBD2. There are 13 residues in the CDR3. V shed 10 bases, J shed 7 bases, and the junction held 10 bases outside the gene matches. Germline values: CDR1 SNHLY, CDR2 FYNNEI. This chain's CDR3 is CAKKAGPYNEQFF. CDR3 in DNA: TGTGCCAAGAAAGCGGGGCCTTATAATGAGCAGTTCTTC. Drawing the rest from reference TRBV2 and TRBJ2-1, the complete variable domain is EPEVTQTPSHQVTQMGQEVILRCVPISNHLYFYWYRQILGQKVEFLVSFYNNEISEKSEIFDDQFSVERPDGSNFTLKIRSTKLEDSAMYFCAKKAGPYNEQFFGPGTRLTVL.

This clone has ten or more counts. J is TRBJ2-7 and V is TRBV6-1; tentatively, D is TRBD1 or TRBD2 (5 bases each). The length of the CDR3 is 15 residues. In germline, CDR1 is MNHNS, CDR2 SASEGT. The V end lost 6 bases, the J end lost 4 bases, and 19 bases lay between the germline ends. DNA for the CDR3: TGTGCCAGCAGGGAAACACAGGTTTGGGGGTACGAGCAGTACTTC. This sequence encodes CASRETQVWGYEQYF.

This chain uses TRBV10-1 with TRBJ2-3; D is undetermined. This CDR3 is built from 14 residues. The germline V gene encodes CDR1 WNHNN and CDR2 SYGVQD (reference sequence). V shed 4 bases and J shed 6 bases, with 14 bases lying between them. The CDR3 reads CASSGSQVIDTQYF. The CDR3 nucleotides read TGCGCCAGCAGTGGTTCCCAAGTTATCGATACGCAGTATTTT.

Comments on this clone: The same CDR3 can be traced to other DNA sequences in this sample. The chain is built from TRBV2 and TRBJ1-2; TRBD1 matches 7 bases. In germline, CDR1 is SNHLY, CDR2 FYNNEI. The CDR3 contains 12 residues. The ends lost 4 bases at V and 5 bases at J; junction bases unmatched: 1. CDR3 amino acids: CASSGQGYGYTF. The DNA of the CDR3 is TGTGCCAGCAGTGGACAGGGATATGGCTACACCTTC.

The rearrangement links TRBV30 to TRBJ1-1; TRBD1 is a possible D gene (6 bases). Germline CDR1 GTSNPN, CDR2 SVGIG (reference sequence). The CDR3 covers 15 residues. V was cut by 3 bases and J by 1 base, with 15 bases left in between. CDR3 loop: CAWRAKQGWNTEAFF. Written as DNA, the CDR3 is TGTGCCTGGAGGGCCAAACAGGGCTGGAACACTGAAGCTTTCTTT.

V usage is TRBV5-1 and J usage is TRBJ2-1; no clear D gene. CDR1 and CDR2 (germline): SGHRS, YFSETQ. V lost 3 bases and J 9 bases, leaving 7 bases between the germline ends. The CDR3 has 11 residues. Here the CDR3 reads CASSSPSEQFF. In DNA form, the CDR3 reads TGCGCCAGCAGCTCCCCTAGTGAGCAGTTCTTC.

This rearrangement joins TRBV7-9 to TRBJ1-4; TRBD1 might be the D (6 bases). In germline, CDR1 is SEHNR, CDR2 FQNEAQ (reference sequence). The CDR3 contains 16 residues. V lost 5 bases to trimming and J lost 4 bases, with 17 bases between them. The CDR3 bases are TGTGCCAGCAGCCTCAATAGAGACAGGTTTAATGAAAAACTGTTTTTT. Translation: CASSLNRDRFNEKLFF.

This chain links TRBV5-4 with TRBJ1-1; D is undetermined. Germline V gives CDR1 SGHNT, CDR2 YYREEE (reference sequence). Trimming stripped 3 bases from V and 1 base from J, with 1 base between. CDR3 length equals 11 residues. CDR3 nucleotide sequence: TGTGCCAGCAGCTCGAACACTGAAGCTTTCTTT. It encodes CASSSNTEAFF.

This chain uses TRBV19 with TRBJ2-7; D remains ambiguous. This CDR3 has 14 residues. CDR1 and CDR2 from the germline V gene are LNHDA and SQIVND (reference sequence). Trimming pared 3 bases from V and 0 bases from J, leaving 9 bases between. In DNA, the CDR3 is TGTGCCAGTAGTATCCTTGCATTCTCCTACGAGCAGTACTTC. This gives the protein CASSILAFSYEQYF.

This clone is a singleton in its sample. In DNA form, the CDR3 reads TGTGCCAGCAGCGTAACTCATAGGGGGACCTATGGCTACACCTTC. Translating gives CASSVTHRGTYGYTF. V usage is TRBV9 and J usage is TRBJ1-2; D is perhaps TRBD1 (6 bases). V dropped 1 base and J dropped 4 bases, with 14 bases sitting between them. Germline CDR1 reads SGDLS; CDR2 reads YYNGEE. CDR3 length: 15 residues.

The chain has TRBV5-4 and TRBJ2-3; perhaps TRBD2 as D (6 bases). V lost 4 bases to trimming and J lost 6 bases, with 12 bases between them. This CDR3 has 13 residues. The germline CDR1 and CDR2 sequences are SGHNT and YYREEE (reference sequence). The CDR3 DNA reads as TGTGCCAGCAGCGTGACTAGTTCCGATACGCAGTATTTT. Residues: CASSVTSSDTQYF. Together with reference TRBV5-4 and TRBJ2-3, the CDR3 gives the full variable domain: ETGVTQSPTHLIKTRGQQVTLRCSSQSGHNTVSWYQQALGQGPQFIFQYYREEENGRGNFPPRFSGLQFPNYSSELNVNALELDDSALYLCASSVTSSDTQYFGPGTRLTVL.

CDR3 protein: CASSLTGGELTGANVLTF. CDR3 coding DNA: TGTGCCAGCAGCTTAACAGGGGGCGAACTAACTGGGGCCAACGTCCTGACTTTC. The chain has TRBV11-2 and TRBJ2-6; TRBD1 agrees at 9 bases. Germline V CDR1 and CDR2: SGHAT, FQNNGV. Germline trimming cut 2 bases from V and 2 bases from J; bases unmatched to any gene: 7. The CDR3 spans 18 residues. The whole variable domain, remainder taken from reference TRBV11-2 and TRBJ2-6, is EAGVAQSPRYKIIEKRQSVAFWCNPISGHATLYWYQQILGQGPKLLIQFQNNGVVDDSQLPKDRFSAERLKGVDSTLKIQPAKLEDSAVYLCASSLTGGELTGANVLTFGAGSRLTVL.

This chain connects TRBV2 to TRBJ1-1; D uncertain. CDR3 size: 13 residues. Looked up from germline, CDR1 is SNHLY and CDR2 is FYNNEI. V was clipped by 4 bases and J by 0 bases, with 6 bases between them. CDR3 in DNA: TGTGCCAGCAGTGGGGGTGTGAACACTGAAGCTTTCTTT. This encodes CASSGGVNTEAFF. The full variable domain, its missing parts supplied by reference TRBV2 and TRBJ1-1, is EPEVTQTPSHQVTQMGQEVILRCVPISNHLYFYWYRQILGQKVEFLVSFYNNEISEKSEIFDDQFSVERPDGSNFTLKIRSTKLEDSAMYFCASSGGVNTEAFFGQGTRLTVV.

The table lists this clone with a few counts. The chain's CDR3 is CASSLRTGGELFF. The CDR3, as DNA: TGTGCCAGCAGCCTCCGGACTGGCGGGGAGCTGTTTTTT. The chain joins TRBV11-2 to TRBJ2-2; tentatively, D is TRBD2 (5 bases). V lost 5 bases and J 7 bases, leaving 11 bases between the germline ends. CDR3 size: 13 residues. Looked up from germline, CDR1 is SGHAT and CDR2 is FQNNGV.

The chain is built from TRBV30 and TRBJ1-1; a possible D gene is TRBD1 (5 bases). Germline loops: CDR1 GTSNPN, CDR2 SVGIG (reference sequence). The CDR3 totals 13 residues. The V end was cut by 3 bases, the J end by 4 bases, with 12 bases between. For the CDR3, the DNA is TGTGCCTGGAGCAGGGTTGGCGGCACTGAAGCTTTCTTT. This gives the protein CAWSRVGGTEAFF.

This clone appeared once. The rearrangement links TRBV5-8 to TRBJ1-4, with TRBD1 matching 8 bases. CDR3 length: 14 residues. Germline V lookup: CDR1 SGHTS, CDR2 YDEGEE. Trimming took 4 bases from V and 7 from J; bases not matched to a gene: 6. The CDR3 nucleotides are TGTGCCAGCAGCGAATTAACAGGGGGTGAAAAACTGTTTTTT. It yields the protein CASSELTGGEKLFF.

The chain couples TRBV10-1 to TRBJ2-5, with 11 nucleotides matching TRBD2. The germline V gene has CDR1 WNHNN and CDR2 SYGVQD (reference sequence). V trimming: 2 bases; J trimming: 4 bases; junction bases outside the gene matches: 0. CDR3 size: 14 residues. The CDR3 loop reads CASSELAGGETQYF. CDR3 nucleotide sequence: TGCGCCAGCAGTGAGCTAGCGGGAGGAGAGACCCAGTACTTC.

V gene TRBV28 combines with J gene TRBJ1-3, with D possibly TRBD1 on 6 matching bases. This CDR3 spans 14 amino acids. V was cut by 4 bases and J by 2 bases, with 9 bases left in between. Germline CDR1 and CDR2: MDHEN and SYDVKM. The DNA for the CDR3 is TGTGCCAGCAGTTCACAGGGTGCTGGAAACACCATATATTTT. Its translation: CASSSQGAGNTIYF.

The genes are TRBV28 and TRBJ1-2, with D possibly matching TRBD1 (6 bases). V shed 1 base and J shed 1 base, with 10 bases lying between them. The CDR3 totals 15 residues. From germline, CDR1 is MDHEN and CDR2 SYDVKM. The CDR3 sequence is CASSLLDRHNYGYTF. The CDR3 region has the DNA TGTGCCAGCAGTTTATTGGACAGACATAACTATGGCTACACCTTC.

The V gene is TRBV7-9, the J gene TRBJ2-3; the match to TRBD1 covers 9 bases. V trimming: 5 bases; J trimming: 5 bases; junction bases outside the gene matches: 8. Germline V lookup: CDR1 SEHNR, CDR2 FQNEAQ (reference sequence). This CDR3 contains 15 residues. The CDR3: CASSRETGGVDTQYF. The CDR3 nucleotides read TGTGCCAGCAGCCGGGAAACAGGGGGCGTAGATACGCAGTATTTT.